This is a list of T cell receptor beta chains from one sample in a study of blood T cell repertoires in COVID-19. Sequenced by immunoSEQ multiplex PCR; TCRdb stores in-frame clones only, minus some. The table lists fewer than 200,000 clones, 60% to 85% of them singletons. The sequencing sample was made of peripheral blood. All receptors come from a man in his sixties with acute or convalescent COVID-19. The CDR3 runs from the conserved cysteine through the conserved F or W.

len	v_gene	CDR3aa
15	TRBV9	CASSETALLNYGYTF
15	TRBV18	CASSPRQGDDNGYTF
14	TRBV9	CASSLQGWGYEQYF
16	TRBV6-2/TRBV6-3	CASRPVFTGENTEAFF
14	TRBV9	CASSPDNSNQPQHF
13	TRBV12-3/TRBV12-4	CASSLGTVYGYTF
15	TRBV7-8	CASRGMGGTNEKLFF
19	TRBV2	CASTATTQVGRSGANVLTF
13	TRBV6-6	CASSFGTNQPQHF
15	TRBV19	CASSLTGSDGTEAFF
16	TRBV10-2	CASSDRGPSSGNTIYF
16	TRBV5-1	CASSFNPPGLNTEAFF
14	TRBV5-6	CASSLRGLNSPLHF
14	TRBV6-2/TRBV6-3	CASSLSPMGSEQYF
16	TRBV7-2	CASSLLGASGGETQYF
15	TRBV29-1	CSAQTRGAVNGELFF
17	TRBV25-1	CASSEWGGSGTQETQYF
15	TRBV10-3	CAISEGQGAGSPLHF
14	TRBV10-3	CAISGDSSTDTQYF
15	TRBV5-5	CASSPRQGPTYEQYF
14	TRBV7-9	CASRPPQGFVEQYF
13	TRBV10-3	CAISEAQVNIQYF
13	TRBV19	CASSSGGSYEQYF